This T cell receptor beta chain was captured by sequencing in a study of OX40 agonist ivuxolimab in advanced cancers. Turning to the study itself: The diagnoses of dose-escalation patients were hepatocellular carcinoma, melanoma, renal cell or head and neck cancer. Treatment received earlier with anti-PD-1, anti-PD-L1 or anti-CTLA-4 agents was allowed, and more than 35% had some.

The CDR3 consists of 14 residues. V gave up 5 bases and J gave up 0 bases, with 8 bases separating them. CDR1 and CDR2 (germline): LNHDA, SQIVND (reference sequence). Regarding this clone: Its antigen is as yet unknown.

Broader study findings: Average numbers of expanded clones were greater in CD8+ T cells than in CD4+. Both CD4+ and CD8+ T cell populations in blood had undergone clonal expansion by week 6 at 0.1 to 3.0 mg/kg.

TCRdb keeps only in-frame clones here, not all; method: immunoSEQ multiplex PCR. The sample contains around 70,000 clones, about 82% of which appear only once. V is TRBV19 and J is TRBJ2-4, with D unclear. This specimen consisted of CD4+ or CD8+ T cells sorted from blood, obtained in a trial of the OX40 agonist ivuxolimab. The TCR comes from an adult with an advanced solid tumor such as melanoma, head and neck, liver or kidney cancer. The CDR3 DNA reads TGTGCCAGTAGTGCCCAGCTAGCCAAAAACATTCAGTACTTC. This gives the protein CASSAQLAKNIQYF.